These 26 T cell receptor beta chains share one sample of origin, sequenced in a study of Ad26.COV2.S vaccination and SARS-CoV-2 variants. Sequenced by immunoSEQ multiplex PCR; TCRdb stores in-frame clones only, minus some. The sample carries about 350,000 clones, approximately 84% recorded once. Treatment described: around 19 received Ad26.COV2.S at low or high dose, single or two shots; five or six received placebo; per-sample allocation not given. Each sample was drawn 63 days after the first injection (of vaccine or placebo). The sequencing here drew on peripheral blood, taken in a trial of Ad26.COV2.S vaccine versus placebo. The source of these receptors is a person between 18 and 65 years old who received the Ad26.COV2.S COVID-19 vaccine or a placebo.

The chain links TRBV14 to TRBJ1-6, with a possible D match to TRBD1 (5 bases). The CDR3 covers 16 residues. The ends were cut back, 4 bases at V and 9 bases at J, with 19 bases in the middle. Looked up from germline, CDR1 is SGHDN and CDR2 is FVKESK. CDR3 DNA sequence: TGTGCCAGCAGCCCCGGTCCCCAGGGAATGATTTCACCCCTCCACTTT. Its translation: CASSPGPQGMISPLHF.

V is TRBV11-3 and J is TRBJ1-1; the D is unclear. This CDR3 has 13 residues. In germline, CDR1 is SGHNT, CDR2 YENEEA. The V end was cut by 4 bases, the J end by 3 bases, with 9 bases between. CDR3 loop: CASSSSSHTEAFF. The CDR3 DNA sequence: TGTGCCAGCAGCTCATCGAGCCACACTGAAGCTTTCTTT.

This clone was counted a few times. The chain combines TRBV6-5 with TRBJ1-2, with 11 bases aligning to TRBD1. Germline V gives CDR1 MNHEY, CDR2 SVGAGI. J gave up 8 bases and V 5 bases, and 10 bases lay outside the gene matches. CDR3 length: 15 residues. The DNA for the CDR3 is TGTGCCAGCAGTCGTCTAGGACAGGGGGCTGCGGGCTACACCTTC. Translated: CASSRLGQGAAGYTF.

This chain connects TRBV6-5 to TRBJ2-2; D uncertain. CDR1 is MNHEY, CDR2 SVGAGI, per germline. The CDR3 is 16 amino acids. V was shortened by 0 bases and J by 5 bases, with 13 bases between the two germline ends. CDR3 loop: CASSYSYIMETGELFF. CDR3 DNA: TGTGCCAGCAGTTACTCATATATAATGGAAACCGGGGAGCTGTTTTTT.

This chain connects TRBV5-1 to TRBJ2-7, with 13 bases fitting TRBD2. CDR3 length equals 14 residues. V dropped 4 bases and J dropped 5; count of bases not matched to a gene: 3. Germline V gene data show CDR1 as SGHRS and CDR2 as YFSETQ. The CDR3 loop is CASSLGLAGDEQYF. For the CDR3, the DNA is TGCGCCAGCAGCCTTGGACTAGCGGGAGACGAGCAGTACTTC. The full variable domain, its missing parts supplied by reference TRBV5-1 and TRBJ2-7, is KAGVTQTPRYLIKTRGQQVTLSCSPISGHRSVSWYQQTPGQGLQFLFEYFSETQRNKGNFPGRFSGRQFSNSRSEMNVSTLELGDSALYLCASSLGLAGDEQYFGPGTRLTVT.

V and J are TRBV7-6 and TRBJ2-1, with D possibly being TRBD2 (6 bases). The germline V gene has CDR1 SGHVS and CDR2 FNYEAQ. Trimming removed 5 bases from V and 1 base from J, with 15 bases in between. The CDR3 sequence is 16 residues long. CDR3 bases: TGTGCCAGCAGCAAAGCCGGGAGCCTATCCTACAATGAGCAGTTCTTC. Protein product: CASSKAGSLSYNEQFF.

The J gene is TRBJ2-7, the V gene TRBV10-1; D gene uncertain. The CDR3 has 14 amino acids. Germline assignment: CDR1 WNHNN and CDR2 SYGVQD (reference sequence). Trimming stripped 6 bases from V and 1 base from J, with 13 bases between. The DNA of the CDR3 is TGCGCCAGCAGCCCCCGTGGGTTATCCTACGAGCAGTACTTC. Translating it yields CASSPRGLSYEQYF.

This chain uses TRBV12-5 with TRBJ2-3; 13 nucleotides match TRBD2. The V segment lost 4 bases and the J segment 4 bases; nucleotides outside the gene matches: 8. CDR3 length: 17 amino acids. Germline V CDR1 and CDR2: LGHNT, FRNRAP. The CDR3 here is CASGSTATSGGADTQYF. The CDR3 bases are TGTGCTAGTGGTTCGACGGCTACTAGCGGGGGGGCAGATACGCAGTATTTT.

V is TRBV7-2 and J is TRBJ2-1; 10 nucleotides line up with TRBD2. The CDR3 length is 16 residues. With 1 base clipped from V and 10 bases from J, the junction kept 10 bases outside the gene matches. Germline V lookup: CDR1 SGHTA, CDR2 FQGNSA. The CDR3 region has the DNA TGTGCCAGCAGCTTAGAGGCGACAGCGGGGGGGCGAGAGCAGTTCTTC. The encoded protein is CASSLEATAGGREQFF.

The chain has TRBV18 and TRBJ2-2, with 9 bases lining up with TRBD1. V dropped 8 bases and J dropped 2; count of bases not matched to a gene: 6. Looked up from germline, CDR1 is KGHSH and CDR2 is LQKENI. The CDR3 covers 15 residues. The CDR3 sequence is CASREDRGNTGELFF. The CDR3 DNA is TGTGCCAGCCGAGAGGACAGGGGAAACACCGGGGAGCTGTTTTTT. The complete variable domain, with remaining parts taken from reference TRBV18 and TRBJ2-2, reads NAGVMQNPRHLVRRRGQEARLRCSPMKGHSHVYWYRQLPEEGLKFMVYLQKENIIDESGMPKERFSAEFPKEGPSILRIQQVVRGDSAAYFCASREDRGNTGELFFGEGSRLTVL.

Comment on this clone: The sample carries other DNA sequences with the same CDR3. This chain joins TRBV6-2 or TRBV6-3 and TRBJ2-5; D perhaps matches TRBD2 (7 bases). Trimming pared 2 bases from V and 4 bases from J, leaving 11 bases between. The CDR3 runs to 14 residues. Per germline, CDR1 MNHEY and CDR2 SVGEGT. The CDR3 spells CASSYGGAAETQYF. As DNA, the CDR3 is TGTGCCAGCAGTTACGGGGGGGCGGCAGAGACCCAGTACTTC.

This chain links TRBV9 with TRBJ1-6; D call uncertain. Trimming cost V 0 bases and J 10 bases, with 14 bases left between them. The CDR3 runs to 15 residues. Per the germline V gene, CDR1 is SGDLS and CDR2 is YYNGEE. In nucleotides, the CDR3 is TGTGCCAGCAGCGTAGGTGGCAGATCTGCCTCACCCCTCCACTTT. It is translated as CASSVGGRSASPLHF.

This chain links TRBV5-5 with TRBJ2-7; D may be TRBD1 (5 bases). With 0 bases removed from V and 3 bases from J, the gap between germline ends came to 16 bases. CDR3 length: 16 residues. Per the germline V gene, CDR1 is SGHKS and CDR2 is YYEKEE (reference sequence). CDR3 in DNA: TGTGCCAGCAGCTTGGGCATCCCTGTGCAGGGCTACGAGCAGTACTTC. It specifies CASSLGIPVQGYEQYF.

CDR3 sequence reads: CASSPHAYEQYF. In DNA, the CDR3 is TGTGCCAGCAGCCCCCATGCCTACGAGCAGTACTTC. The V call is TRBV7-8, the J call TRBJ2-7; D gene ambiguous. The V end lost 5 bases, the J end lost 2 bases, and 7 bases lay between the germline ends. The CDR3 is 12 residues long. Germline-derived CDR1 and CDR2 are SGHVS and FQNEAQ.

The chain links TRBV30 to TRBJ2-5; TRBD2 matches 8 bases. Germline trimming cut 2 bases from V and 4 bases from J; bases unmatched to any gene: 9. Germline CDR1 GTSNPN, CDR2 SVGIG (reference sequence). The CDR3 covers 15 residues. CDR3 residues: CAWSHPGGARETQYF. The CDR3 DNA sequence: TGTGCCTGGAGTCACCCCGGGGGGGCCAGAGAGACCCAGTACTTC.

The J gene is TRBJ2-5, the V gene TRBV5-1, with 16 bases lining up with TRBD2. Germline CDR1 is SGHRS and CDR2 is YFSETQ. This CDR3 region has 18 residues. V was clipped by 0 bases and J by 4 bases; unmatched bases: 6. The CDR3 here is CASSLDGTSGRARETQYF. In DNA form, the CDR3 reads TGCGCCAGCAGCTTGGATGGGACTAGCGGGAGGGCCCGAGAGACCCAGTACTTC. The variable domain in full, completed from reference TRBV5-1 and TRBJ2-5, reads KAGVTQTPRYLIKTRGQQVTLSCSPISGHRSVSWYQQTPGQGLQFLFEYFSETQRNKGNFPGRFSGRQFSNSRSEMNVSTLELGDSALYLCASSLDGTSGRARETQYFGPGTRLLVL.

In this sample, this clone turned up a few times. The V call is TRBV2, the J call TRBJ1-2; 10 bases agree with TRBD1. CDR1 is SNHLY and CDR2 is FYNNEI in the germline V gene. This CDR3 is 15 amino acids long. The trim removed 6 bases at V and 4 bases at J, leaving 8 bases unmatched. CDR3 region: CASRADRGPAYGYTF. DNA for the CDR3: TGTGCCAGCAGGGCTGACAGGGGGCCTGCCTATGGCTACACCTTC.

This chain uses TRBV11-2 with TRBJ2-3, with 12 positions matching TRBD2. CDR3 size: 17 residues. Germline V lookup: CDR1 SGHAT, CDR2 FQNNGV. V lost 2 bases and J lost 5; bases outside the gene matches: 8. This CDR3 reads CASSLFPSGGAGDTQYF. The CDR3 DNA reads TGTGCCAGCAGCTTATTTCCTAGCGGGGGGGCCGGAGATACGCAGTATTTT. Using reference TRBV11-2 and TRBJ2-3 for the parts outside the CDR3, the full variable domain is EAGVAQSPRYKIIEKRQSVAFWCNPISGHATLYWYQQILGQGPKLLIQFQNNGVVDDSQLPKDRFSAERLKGVDSTLKIQPAKLEDSAVYLCASSLFPSGGAGDTQYFGPGTRLTVL.

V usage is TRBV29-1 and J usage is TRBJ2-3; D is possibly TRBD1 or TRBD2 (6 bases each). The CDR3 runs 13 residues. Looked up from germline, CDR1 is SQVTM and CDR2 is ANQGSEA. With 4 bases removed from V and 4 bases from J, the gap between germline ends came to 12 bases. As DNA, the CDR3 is TGCAGCGTTGGGGGGGCGGGGCCAGATACGCAGTATTTT. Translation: CSVGGAGPDTQYF.

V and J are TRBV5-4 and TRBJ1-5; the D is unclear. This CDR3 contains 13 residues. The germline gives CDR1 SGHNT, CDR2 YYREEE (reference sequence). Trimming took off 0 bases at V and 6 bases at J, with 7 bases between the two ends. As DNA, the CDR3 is TGTGCCAGCAGCTTGGATAGAAGTCAGCCCCAGCATTTT. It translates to CASSLDRSQPQHF. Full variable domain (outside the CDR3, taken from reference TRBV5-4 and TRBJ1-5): ETGVTQSPTHLIKTRGQQVTLRCSSQSGHNTVSWYQQALGQGPQFIFQYYREEENGRGNFPPRFSGLQFPNYSSELNVNALELDDSALYLCASSLDRSQPQHFGDGTRLSIL.

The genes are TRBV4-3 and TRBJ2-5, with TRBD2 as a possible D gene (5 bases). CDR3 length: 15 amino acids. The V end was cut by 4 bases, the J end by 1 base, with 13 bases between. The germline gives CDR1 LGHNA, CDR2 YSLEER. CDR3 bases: TGCGCCAGCAGCCCCCCGCCCGGGGTCCAAGAGACCCAGTACTTC. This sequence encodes CASSPPPGVQETQYF.

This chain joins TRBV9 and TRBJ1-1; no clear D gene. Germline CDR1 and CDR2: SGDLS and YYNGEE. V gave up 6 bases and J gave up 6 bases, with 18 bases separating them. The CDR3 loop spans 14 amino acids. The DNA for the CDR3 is TGTGCCAGCAACCCCCGGGGTCACCCCTCTGAAGCTTTCTTT. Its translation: CASNPRGHPSEAFF.

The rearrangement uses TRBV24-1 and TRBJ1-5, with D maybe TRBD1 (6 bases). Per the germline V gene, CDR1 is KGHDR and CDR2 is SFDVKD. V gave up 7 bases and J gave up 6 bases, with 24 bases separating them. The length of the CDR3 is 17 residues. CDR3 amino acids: CATRHQGGGGKGQPQHF. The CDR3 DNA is TGTGCCACCAGACATCAGGGTGGAGGGGGAAAGGGTCAGCCCCAGCATTTT.

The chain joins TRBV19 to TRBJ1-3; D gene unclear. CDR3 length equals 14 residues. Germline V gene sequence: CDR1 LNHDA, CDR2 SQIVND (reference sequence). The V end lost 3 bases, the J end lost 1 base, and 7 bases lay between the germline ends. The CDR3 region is CASSMGGSGNTIYF. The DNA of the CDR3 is TGTGCCAGTAGTATGGGAGGTTCTGGAAACACCATATATTTT.

The CDR3 region is CASSFDRGYEQYF. CDR3 nucleotide sequence: TGTGCCAGCAGCTTCGACAGGGGCTACGAGCAGTACTTC. V and J are TRBV7-9 and TRBJ2-7; 8 bases agree with TRBD1. With 3 bases clipped from V and 3 bases from J, the junction kept 1 base outside the gene matches. The CDR3 is 13 residues long. CDR1 and CDR2 from the germline V gene are SEHNR and FQNEAQ (reference sequence).

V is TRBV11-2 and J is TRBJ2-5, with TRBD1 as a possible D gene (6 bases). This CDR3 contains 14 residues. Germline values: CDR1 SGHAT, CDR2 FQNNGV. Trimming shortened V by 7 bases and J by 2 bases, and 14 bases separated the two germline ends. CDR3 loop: CASTLGTKQETQYF. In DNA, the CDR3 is TGTGCCAGCACCTTGGGGACAAAACAAGAGACCCAGTACTTC.